This T cell receptor (beta chain) appears in the sequencing data of a study of blood T cell repertoires in COVID-19. The CDR3 spans 12 residues. CDR1 and CDR2 from the germline V gene are KGHDR and SFDVKD. Trimming took off 6 bases at V and 5 bases at J, with 9 bases between the two ends. Assay used: immunoSEQ multiplex PCR; TCRdb lists only in-frame clones, some missing. The table shows 85,000 to 110,000 clones, with nearly 85% occurring only once. This chain links TRBV24-1 with TRBJ2-5; a weak D match, TRBD2 (5 bases). The sequence was obtained from a human donor in a cohort sampled during active or convalescent COVID-19. The specimen sequenced was peripheral blood. The CDR3 DNA reads TGTGCCACCAGTCTAACGGGGGAGACCCAGTACTTC. Amino acid sequence: CATSLTGETQYF.